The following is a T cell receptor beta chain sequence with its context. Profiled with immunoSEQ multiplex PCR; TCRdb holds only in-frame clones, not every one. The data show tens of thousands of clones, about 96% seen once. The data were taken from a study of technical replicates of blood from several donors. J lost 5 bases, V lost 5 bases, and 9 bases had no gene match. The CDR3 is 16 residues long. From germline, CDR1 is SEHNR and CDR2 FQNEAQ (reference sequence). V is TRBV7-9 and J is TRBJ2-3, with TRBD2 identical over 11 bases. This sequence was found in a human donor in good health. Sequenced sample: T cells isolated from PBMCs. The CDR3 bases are TGTGCCAGCAGCCTTACTAGCGGGGGAAGAGGAGATACGCAGTATTTT. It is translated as CASSLTSGGRGDTQYF.